Reported below is one TCR beta chain. As yet, its antigen is unknown. Germline CDR1 reads LNHDA; CDR2 reads SQIVND (reference sequence). V was clipped by 1 base and J by 6 bases, with 13 bases between them. The CDR3 consists of 15 residues. Clones were sequenced by immunoSEQ multiplex PCR, and TCRdb holds only the in-frame ones, with some missing. The top ten hold about 1.2% of the sample, which has under 250,000 clones, 80% to 90% seen once. The source of the sample is a study of cytomegalovirus exposure and HLA in healthy donors. Regarding the study as a whole: Reports indicated that the classifier achieved high specificity and sensitivity in diagnosing cytomegalovirus status. In vitro confirmation showed three CMV-associated chains to be CMV antigen specific.

Sequencing was done on a sample of PBMCs. This chain joins TRBV19 and TRBJ2-1, with D uncertain. The origin of this receptor is a woman in her thirties in good health and CMV-seronegative. The CDR3 DNA reads TGTGCCAGTAGTATAGTCACTGGAACGGGCAATGAGCAGTTCTTC. It is translated as CASSIVTGTGNEQFF.